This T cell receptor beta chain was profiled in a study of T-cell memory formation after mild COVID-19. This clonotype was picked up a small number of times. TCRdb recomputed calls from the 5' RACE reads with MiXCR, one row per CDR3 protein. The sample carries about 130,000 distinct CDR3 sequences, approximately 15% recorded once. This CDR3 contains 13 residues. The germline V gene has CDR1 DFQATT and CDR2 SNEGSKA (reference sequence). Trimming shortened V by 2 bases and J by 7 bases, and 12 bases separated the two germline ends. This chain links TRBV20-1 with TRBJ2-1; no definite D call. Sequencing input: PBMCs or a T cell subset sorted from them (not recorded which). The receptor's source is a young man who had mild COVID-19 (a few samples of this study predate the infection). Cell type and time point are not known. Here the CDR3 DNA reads TGCAGTGCTAGACACGCCGCCGTGAATGAGCAGTTCTTC. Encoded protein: CSARHAAVNEQFF.